The TCR beta chain under discussion was sequenced for a study of vaccination effects on CD4 cells after COVID-19. Study results and limitations: Clones that were induced by infection or by vaccine showed marked contraction late after vaccination. In convalescents, spike-reactive clones (those seen post-vaccine) were mainly new vaccine-induced clones.

On roughly day 10 of culture, CD4+ T cells were separated out. A PCR test confirmed that the person had SARS-CoV-2 infection between March and December 2020. Everyone in the study got two shots of either the BNT162b2 or mRNA-1273 vaccine. Turning to this clone: Its specificity is unknown.

V lost 2 bases to trimming and J lost 10 bases, with 12 bases between them. CDR1 SGHDT and CDR2 YYEEEE come from the germline V gene. CDR3 length: 12 amino acids. The data were produced by immunoSEQ multiplex PCR, yet TCRdb's version contains in-frame clones alone and is incomplete. The sample includes 35,000 to 45,000 clones, just over 75% seen only once; the top ten take approximately 3.8%. Sequenced material: CD4+ T cells from PBMCs cultured without peptide, taken after COVID-19 vaccination. The rearrangement uses TRBV5-6 and TRBJ1-1; no reliable D call. This sequence originates from a human donor who had a prior SARS-CoV-2 infection. The CDR3 nucleotides read TGTGCCAGCAGCTTCCCGGAGAGTAGAGCTTTCTTT. Translated: CASSFPESRAFF.